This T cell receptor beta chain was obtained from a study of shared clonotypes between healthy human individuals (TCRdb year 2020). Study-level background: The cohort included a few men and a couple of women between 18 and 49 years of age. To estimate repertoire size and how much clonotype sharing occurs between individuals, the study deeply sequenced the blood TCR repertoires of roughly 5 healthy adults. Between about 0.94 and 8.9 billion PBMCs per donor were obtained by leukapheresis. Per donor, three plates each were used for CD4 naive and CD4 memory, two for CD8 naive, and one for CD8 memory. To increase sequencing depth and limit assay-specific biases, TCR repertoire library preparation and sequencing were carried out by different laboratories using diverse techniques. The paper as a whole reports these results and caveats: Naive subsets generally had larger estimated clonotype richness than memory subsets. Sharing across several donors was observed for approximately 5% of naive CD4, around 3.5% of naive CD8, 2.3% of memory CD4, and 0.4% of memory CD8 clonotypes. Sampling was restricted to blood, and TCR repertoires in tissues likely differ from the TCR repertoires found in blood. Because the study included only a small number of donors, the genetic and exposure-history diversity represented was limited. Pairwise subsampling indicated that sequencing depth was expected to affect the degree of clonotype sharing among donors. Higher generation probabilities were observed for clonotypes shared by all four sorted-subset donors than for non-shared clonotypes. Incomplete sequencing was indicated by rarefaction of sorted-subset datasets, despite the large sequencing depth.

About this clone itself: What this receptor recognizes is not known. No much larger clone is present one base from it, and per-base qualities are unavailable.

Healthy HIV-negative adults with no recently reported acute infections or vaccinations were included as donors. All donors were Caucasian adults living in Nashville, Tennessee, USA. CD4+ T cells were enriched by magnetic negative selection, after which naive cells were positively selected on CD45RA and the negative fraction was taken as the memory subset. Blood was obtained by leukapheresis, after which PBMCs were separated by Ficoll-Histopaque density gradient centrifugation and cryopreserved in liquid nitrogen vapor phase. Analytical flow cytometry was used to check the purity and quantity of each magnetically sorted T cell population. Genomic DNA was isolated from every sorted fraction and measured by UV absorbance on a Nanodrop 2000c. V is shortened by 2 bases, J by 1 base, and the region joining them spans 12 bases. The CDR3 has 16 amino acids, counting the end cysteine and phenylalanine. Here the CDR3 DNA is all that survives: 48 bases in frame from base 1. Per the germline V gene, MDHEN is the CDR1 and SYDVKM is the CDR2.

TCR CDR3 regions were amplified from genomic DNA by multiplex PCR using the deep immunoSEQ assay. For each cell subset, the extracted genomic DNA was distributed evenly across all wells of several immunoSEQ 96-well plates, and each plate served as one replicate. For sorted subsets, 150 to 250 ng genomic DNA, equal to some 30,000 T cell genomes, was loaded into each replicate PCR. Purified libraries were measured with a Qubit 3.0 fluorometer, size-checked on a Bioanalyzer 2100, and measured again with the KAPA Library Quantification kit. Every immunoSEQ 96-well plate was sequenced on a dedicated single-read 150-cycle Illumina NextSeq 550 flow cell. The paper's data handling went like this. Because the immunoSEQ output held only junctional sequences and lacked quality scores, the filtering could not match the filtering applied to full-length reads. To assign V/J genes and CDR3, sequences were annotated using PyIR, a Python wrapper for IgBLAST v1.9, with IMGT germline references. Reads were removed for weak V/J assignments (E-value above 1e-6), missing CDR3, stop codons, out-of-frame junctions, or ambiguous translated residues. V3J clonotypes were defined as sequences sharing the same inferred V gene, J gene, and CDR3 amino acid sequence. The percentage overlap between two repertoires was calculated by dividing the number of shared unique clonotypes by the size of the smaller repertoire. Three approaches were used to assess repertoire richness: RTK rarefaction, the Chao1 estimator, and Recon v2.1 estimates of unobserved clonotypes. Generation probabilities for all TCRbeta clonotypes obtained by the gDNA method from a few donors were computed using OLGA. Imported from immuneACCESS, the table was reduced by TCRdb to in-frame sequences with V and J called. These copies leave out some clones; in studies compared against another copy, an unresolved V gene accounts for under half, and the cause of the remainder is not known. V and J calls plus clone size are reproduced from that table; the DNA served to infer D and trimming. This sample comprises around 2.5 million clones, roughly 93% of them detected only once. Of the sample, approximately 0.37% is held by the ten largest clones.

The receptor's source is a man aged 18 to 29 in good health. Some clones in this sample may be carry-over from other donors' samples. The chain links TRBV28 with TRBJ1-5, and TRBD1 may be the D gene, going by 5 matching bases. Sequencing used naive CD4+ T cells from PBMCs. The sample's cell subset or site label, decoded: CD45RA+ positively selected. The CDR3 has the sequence CASSLGSRGSNQPQHF. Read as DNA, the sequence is TGTGCCAGCAGTTTAGGATCCCGGGGCAGCAATCAGCCCCAGCATTTT.